A single sample gave rise to the 17 T cell receptor beta chains below, sequenced in a study of cytomegalovirus exposure and HLA in healthy donors. The PCR made use of 60 Vbeta and 13 Jbeta primers. Data came from immunoSEQ multiplex PCR; TCRdb stores just in-frame clones and leaves some out. Among about 150,000 clones listed, around 79% were seen once. The sample comprised PBMCs. All receptors come from a middle-aged woman in good health and CMV-seronegative.

This clone has just a few counts. The chain links TRBV10-3 to TRBJ1-1; D is uncertain. This CDR3 contains 13 residues. CDR1 is ENHRY, CDR2 SYGVKD, per germline. V was pared by 6 bases and J by 0 bases, with 8 bases between. The CDR3 loop is CAISLTLNTEAFF. DNA of the CDR3: TGTGCCATCAGCCTTACATTGAACACTGAAGCTTTCTTT.

The V call is TRBV28, the J call TRBJ1-1; the D gene is possibly TRBD1 (6 bases). Germline V gene data show CDR1 as MDHEN and CDR2 as SYDVKM. Between the trimmed V and J ends, which lost 6 bases and 4 bases, there was a span of 15 bases. This CDR3 is built from 14 residues. DNA of the CDR3: TGTGCCAGCAGGTCACAGGGCTGGGGCACTGAAGCTTTCTTT. This codes for CASRSQGWGTEAFF.

This chain uses TRBV5-4 with TRBJ1-1; 8 bases are shared with TRBD1. Germline V gives CDR1 SGHNT, CDR2 YYREEE (reference sequence). V dropped 5 bases and J dropped 4; count of bases not matched to a gene: 7. This CDR3 contains 14 residues. This CDR3 reads CASRDRASGTEAFF. The CDR3 coding sequence is TGTGCCAGCAGGGACAGGGCGTCAGGCACTGAAGCTTTCTTT.

The gene calls are TRBV6-1 and TRBJ1-2; 7 bases are shared with TRBD1. Germline V gives CDR1 MNHNS, CDR2 SASEGT. CDR3 size: 16 residues. The trim removed 3 bases at V and 5 bases at J, leaving 12 bases unmatched. The CDR3 DNA sequence: TGTGCCAGCAGTGAGGCACCGGGACAGAAACTTTATGGCTACACCTTC. It specifies CASSEAPGQKLYGYTF.

The V and J genes are TRBV6-6 and TRBJ1-2; the match to TRBD1 covers 7 bases. The germline V gene encodes CDR1 MNHNY and CDR2 SVGAGI (reference sequence). The CDR3 runs 14 residues. Germline trimming cut 2 bases from V and 2 bases from J; bases unmatched to any gene: 2. In DNA form, the CDR3 reads TGTGCCAGCAGTTACGGGACAGAGAACTATGGCTACACCTTC. It yields the protein CASSYGTENYGYTF.

V is TRBV5-1 and J is TRBJ1-1, with 11 bases identical to TRBD1. The CDR3 is 16 residues long. V lost 0 bases, J lost 0 bases, and 1 base stayed unmatched. The V gene's germline CDR1 is SGHRS and CDR2 YFSETQ. CDR3 sequence reads: CASSLGDRGMNTEAFF. In nucleotides, the CDR3 is TGCGCCAGCAGCTTGGGGGACAGGGGGATGAACACTGAAGCTTTCTTT.

The genes are TRBV6-1 and TRBJ1-1, with TRBD1 matching over 10 bases. V was clipped by 4 bases and J by 11 bases; unmatched bases: 16. This CDR3 has 16 residues. The germline V gene has CDR1 MNHNS and CDR2 SASEGT. As DNA, the CDR3 is TGTGCCAGCAGTGGGGGACCGGGACAGGGGCTTTTTGAGGCTTTCTTT. The encoded protein is CASSGGPGQGLFEAFF.

This chain joins TRBV19 and TRBJ1-1; weak D call: TRBD1 (6 bases). Trimming took 10 bases from V and 4 from J, leaving 10 bases between them. CDR3 size: 11 residues. Germline V gene data show CDR1 as LNHDA and CDR2 as SQIVND (reference sequence). CDR3 coding DNA: TGTGCCATTACAGGGTTCACTGAAGCTTTCTTT. It is translated as CAITGFTEAFF. Full variable domain (missing parts from reference TRBV19 and TRBJ1-1): DGGITQSPKYLFRKEGQNVTLSCEQNLNHDAMYWYRQDPGQGLRLIYYSQIVNDFQKGDIAEGYSVSREKKESFPLTVTSAQKNPTAFYLCAITGFTEAFFGQGTRLTVV.

J is TRBJ1-2 and V is TRBV14, with D perhaps TRBD1 (5 bases). This CDR3 has 16 residues. CDR1 and CDR2 (germline): SGHDN, FVKESK. V was trimmed by 5 bases and J by 5 bases, leaving 21 bases between them. The chain's CDR3 is CASSYNSGTGGYGYTF. In nucleotides, the CDR3 is TGTGCCAGCAGCTACAACTCAGGGACCGGGGGGTATGGCTACACCTTC.

V usage is TRBV5-1 and J usage is TRBJ2-5, with D perhaps TRBD2 (6 bases). Trimming cost V 4 bases and J 4 bases, with 8 bases left between them. The CDR3 is 12 amino acids. Looked up from germline, CDR1 is SGHRS and CDR2 is YFSETQ. In DNA, the CDR3 is TGCGCCAGCAGCGGGGACTTAGAGACCCAGTACTTC. Translating it yields CASSGDLETQYF.

V is TRBV7-9 and J is TRBJ1-2; D is uncertain. The ends were cut back, 8 bases at V and 4 bases at J, with 14 bases in the middle. CDR3 size: 13 residues. The germline V gene has CDR1 SEHNR and CDR2 FQNEAQ (reference sequence). DNA of the CDR3: TGTGCCAGCGTCGAGGTGATCGGCTATGGCTACACCTTC. Its protein is CASVEVIGYGYTF.

In nucleotides, the CDR3 is TGTGCCAGCAGCTTGACTAGCAAACTCGATGAGCAGTTCTTC. Translated: CASSLTSKLDEQFF. The chain uses TRBV5-5 and TRBJ2-1, with a weak D call TRBD2 (6 bases). This CDR3 is built from 14 residues. Germline V CDR1 and CDR2: SGHKS, YYEKEE (reference sequence). Between the trimmed V and J ends, which lost 1 base and 8 bases, there was a span of 13 bases.

The chain recombines TRBV2 with TRBJ2-1; D is perhaps TRBD1 (6 bases). The CDR3 extends over 12 amino acids. Germline CDR1 reads SNHLY; CDR2 reads FYNNEI. Deletions cut 6 bases from V and 4 bases from J, with 7 bases between. CDR3 protein: CASRDSYNEQFF. The CDR3 DNA is TGTGCCAGCAGGGACAGTTACAATGAGCAGTTCTTC.

The CDR3 DNA follows: TGTGCCACCAAGCTGACAAGCAACACTGAAGCTTTCTTT. Translated, it gives CATKLTSNTEAFF. The J gene is TRBJ1-1, the V gene TRBV6-6, with unresolved D. CDR3 length: 13 residues. Germline CDR1 and CDR2: MNHNY and SVGAGI (reference sequence). Trimming pared 10 bases from V and 2 bases from J, leaving 14 bases between.

This sequence joins TRBV5-4 and TRBJ2-1; the match to TRBD1 covers 9 bases. The V gene end was trimmed by 2 bases and the J gene end by 8 bases; junction bases not matched to a gene: 11. This CDR3 region has 16 residues. Looked up from germline, CDR1 is SGHNT and CDR2 is YYREEE (reference sequence). The CDR3 DNA follows: TGTGCCAGCAGCTTCCGCCAAATAACAGGGGGCGATGAGCAGTTCTTC. It encodes CASSFRQITGGDEQFF. The full variable domain, rest sourced from reference TRBV5-4 and TRBJ2-1, is ETGVTQSPTHLIKTRGQQVTLRCSSQSGHNTVSWYQQALGQGPQFIFQYYREEENGRGNFPPRFSGLQFPNYSSELNVNALELDDSALYLCASSFRQITGGDEQFFGPGTRLTVL.

The chain employs TRBV28 and TRBJ1-2; 7 nucleotides agree with TRBD1. J gave up 4 bases and V 5 bases, and 16 bases lay outside the gene matches. CDR3 size: 17 residues. The germline gives CDR1 MDHEN, CDR2 SYDVKM. The CDR3 sequence is CASSRTGVPNSGYGYTF. CDR3 bases: TGTGCCAGCAGTCGTACAGGGGTCCCCAATTCGGGCTATGGCTACACCTTC.

The V call is TRBV27, the J call TRBJ1-2; D is possibly TRBD1 (5 bases). From germline, CDR1 is MNHEY and CDR2 SMNVEV (reference sequence). The CDR3 has 18 residues. Between the trimmed V and J ends, which lost 5 bases and 7 bases, there was a span of 29 bases. The CDR3: CASSPRSVGGGCLFGYTF. The DNA for the CDR3 is TGTGCCAGCAGTCCCCGATCCGTGGGGGGAGGGTGCCTTTTTGGCTACACCTTC.